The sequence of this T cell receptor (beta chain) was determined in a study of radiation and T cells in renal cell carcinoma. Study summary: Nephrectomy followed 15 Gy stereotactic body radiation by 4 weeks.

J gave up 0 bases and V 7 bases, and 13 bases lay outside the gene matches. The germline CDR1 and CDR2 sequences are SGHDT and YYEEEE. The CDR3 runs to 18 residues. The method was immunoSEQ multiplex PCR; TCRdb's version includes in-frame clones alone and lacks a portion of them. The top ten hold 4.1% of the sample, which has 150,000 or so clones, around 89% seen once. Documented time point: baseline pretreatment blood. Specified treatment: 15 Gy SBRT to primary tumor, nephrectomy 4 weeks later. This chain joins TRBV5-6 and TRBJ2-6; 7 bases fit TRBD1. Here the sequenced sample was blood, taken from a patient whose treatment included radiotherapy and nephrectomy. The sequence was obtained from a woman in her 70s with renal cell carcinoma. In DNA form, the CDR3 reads TGTGCCAGCTGGGGACCCCGGGACAGAGACTCTGGGGCCAACGTCCTGACTTTC. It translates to CASWGPRDRDSGANVLTF.